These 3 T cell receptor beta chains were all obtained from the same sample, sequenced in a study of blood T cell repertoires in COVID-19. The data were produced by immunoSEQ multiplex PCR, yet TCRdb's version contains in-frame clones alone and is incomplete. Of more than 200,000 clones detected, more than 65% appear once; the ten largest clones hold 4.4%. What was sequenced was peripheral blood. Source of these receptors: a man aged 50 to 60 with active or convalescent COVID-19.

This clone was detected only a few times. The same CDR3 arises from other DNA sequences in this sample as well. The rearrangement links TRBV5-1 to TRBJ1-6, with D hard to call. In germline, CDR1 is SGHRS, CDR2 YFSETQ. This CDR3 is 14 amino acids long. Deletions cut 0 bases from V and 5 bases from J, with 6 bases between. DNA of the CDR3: TGCGCCAGCAGCTTGGAGACTGATAATTCACCCCTCCACTTT. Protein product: CASSLETDNSPLHF.

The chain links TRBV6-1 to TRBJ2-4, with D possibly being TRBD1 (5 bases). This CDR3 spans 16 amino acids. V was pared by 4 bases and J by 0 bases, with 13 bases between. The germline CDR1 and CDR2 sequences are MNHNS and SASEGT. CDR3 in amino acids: CASSGGHPGAKNIQYF. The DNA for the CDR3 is TGTGCCAGCAGTGGAGGACACCCCGGAGCCAAAAACATTCAGTACTTC.

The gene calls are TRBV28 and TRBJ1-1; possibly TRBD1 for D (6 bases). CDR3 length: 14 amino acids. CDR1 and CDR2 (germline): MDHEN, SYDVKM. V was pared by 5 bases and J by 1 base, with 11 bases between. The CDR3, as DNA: TGTGCCAGCAGTACGACAGGTCCGAACACTGAAGCTTTCTTT. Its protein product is CASSTTGPNTEAFF.